These 19 T cell receptor beta chains were all obtained from the same sample, sequenced in a study of graft-versus-host responses after intestinal transplantation. These receptors have no identified antigens. Repertoires were generated with immunoSEQ multiplex PCR, while TCRdb's copy carries only in-frame clones and drops some. Altogether about 100,000 clones are present, roughly 84% being singletons, with the ten largest covering roughly 1%. Sequencing used unstimulated CD4+ T cells sorted from spleen or lymph node cells, obtained before transplant. These receptor sequences come from a human donor who was the organ donor for an intestinal transplant.

The chain uses TRBV6-6 and TRBJ2-3; D unclear. The CDR3 extends over 15 amino acids. Germline loops: CDR1 MNHNY, CDR2 SVGAGI (reference sequence). V lost 3 bases to trimming and J lost 0 bases, with 10 bases between them. CDR3 sequence: CASSYGLLSTDTQYF. In nucleotides, the CDR3 is TGTGCCAGCAGTTATGGTCTACTGAGCACAGATACGCAGTATTTT.

The rearrangement joins TRBV30 to TRBJ2-5; D possibly corresponds to TRBD2 (6 bases). The J call is uncertain, as TRBJ2-7 better fits the DNA end. Germline-derived CDR1 and CDR2 are GTSNPN and SVGIG (reference sequence). This CDR3 contains 16 residues. CDR3 region: CAWSVGQEWGENEQYF. The CDR3 region has the DNA TGTGCCTGGAGTGTAGGTCAGGAGTGGGGGGAGAACGAGCAGTACTTC.

The rearrangement uses TRBV28 and TRBJ2-7, with TRBD2 matching over 7 bases. The CDR3 totals 14 residues. Germline CDR1 MDHEN, CDR2 SYDVKM. Unmatched junction bases numbered 9, after V lost 5 bases and J lost 5 bases. CDR3 DNA: TGTGCCAGCAGTAAACCGGTGGGAGGGGACGAGCAGTACTTC. Translating it yields CASSKPVGGDEQYF. The full variable domain, rest sourced from reference TRBV28 and TRBJ2-7, is DVKVTQSSRYLVKRTGEKVFLECVQDMDHENMFWYRQDPGLGLRLIYFSYDVKMKEKGDIPEGYSVSREKKERFSLILESASTNQTSMYLCASSKPVGGDEQYFGPGTRLTVT.

The chain recombines TRBV11-2 with TRBJ1-4; D is undetermined. V was shortened by 3 bases and J by 7 bases, with 9 bases between the two germline ends. CDR3 length: 13 amino acids. Germline lookup yields CDR1 SGHAT and CDR2 FQNNGV. The DNA of the CDR3 is TGTGCCAGCAGCTTTGTCGGTGGTGAAAAACTGTTTTTT. It is translated as CASSFVGGEKLFF.

The chain uses TRBV19 and TRBJ1-1, with 9 bases identical to TRBD1. In germline, CDR1 is LNHDA, CDR2 SQIVND (reference sequence). V trimming: 3 bases; J trimming: 11 bases; junction bases outside the gene matches: 7. The CDR3 covers 13 residues. The DNA for the CDR3 is TGTGCCAGTAGTATTGTCTCCGGACAGGGGGCTTTCTTT. Translated, it gives CASSIVSGQGAFF.

V gene TRBV7-2 combines with J gene TRBJ1-1; D gene ambiguous. The CDR3 totals 15 residues. The V and J ends lost 1 base and 0 bases respectively, with 9 bases between them. Germline V gene data show CDR1 as SGHTA and CDR2 as FQGNSA. The CDR3 loop is CASSLGARMNTEAFF. In DNA, the CDR3 is TGTGCCAGCAGCTTAGGTGCACGGATGAACACTGAAGCTTTCTTT. Looking up the rest from reference TRBV7-2 and TRBJ1-1 gives the full variable domain: GAGVSQSPSNKVTEKGKDVELRCDPISGHTALYWYRQSLGQGLEFLIYFQGNSAPDKSGLPSDRFSAERTGGSVSTLTIQRTQQEDSAVYLCASSLGARMNTEAFFGQGTRLTVV.

The chain recombines TRBV15 with TRBJ2-3, with D perhaps TRBD2 (6 bases). The germline V and J ends were trimmed by 6 bases and 8 bases, with 21 bases remaining between them. Per germline, CDR1 LNHNV and CDR2 YYDKDF (reference sequence). The CDR3 contains 15 residues. The CDR3 DNA follows: TGTGCCACCAGTGGCCGATGGGCGGGGATCGGTACGCAGTATTTT. It is translated as CATSGRWAGIGTQYF.

Concerning this clone: This sample includes further DNA sequences coding for the same CDR3. J is TRBJ2-3 and V is TRBV28; D not resolved. CDR1 and CDR2 from the germline V gene are MDHEN and SYDVKM. Deletions cut 3 bases from V and 3 bases from J, with 1 base between. CDR3 length equals 11 residues. The CDR3 protein is CASSLTDTQYF. The CDR3 nucleotides read TGTGCCAGCAGTTTGACAGATACGCAGTATTTT.

This clone was seen a single time. The V gene is TRBV10-3, the J gene TRBJ2-1, with D maybe TRBD2 (6 bases). The V gene's germline CDR1 is ENHRY and CDR2 SYGVKD. This CDR3 is built from 15 residues. V was pared by 3 bases and J by 7 bases, with 16 bases between. The CDR3 DNA reads TGTGCCATCAGTGAATCCGGGACTGGATTGAATGAGCAGTTCTTC. As protein: CAISESGTGLNEQFF.

The chain combines TRBV5-1 with TRBJ1-1; 11 positions match TRBD1. This CDR3 contains 15 residues. From germline, CDR1 is SGHRS and CDR2 YFSETQ. The V gene end was trimmed by 5 bases and the J gene end by 2 bases; junction bases not matched to a gene: 5. This CDR3 is CASRGGTGGNTEAFF. CDR3 sequence (DNA): TGCGCCAGCAGAGGGGGGACAGGGGGAAACACTGAAGCTTTCTTT.

V is TRBV11-3 and J is TRBJ2-2; 8 bases agree with TRBD1. This CDR3 is 15 amino acids long. J gave up 1 base and V 4 bases, and 2 bases lay outside the gene matches. From germline, CDR1 is SGHNT and CDR2 YENEEA. This CDR3 is CASSSDRGNTGELFF. CDR3 nucleotides: TGTGCCAGCAGCTCAGACAGGGGGAACACCGGGGAGCTGTTTTTT.

The gene calls are TRBV2 and TRBJ1-4; a possible D gene is TRBD1 (5 bases). V gave up 3 bases and J gave up 2 bases, with 7 bases separating them. The germline V gene encodes CDR1 SNHLY and CDR2 FYNNEI. This CDR3 has 14 residues. CDR3 sequence: CASSDWGTNEKLFF. CDR3 in DNA: TGTGCCAGCAGTGACTGGGGGACTAATGAAAAACTGTTTTTT. Full variable domain (remainder filled in from reference TRBV2 and TRBJ1-4): EPEVTQTPSHQVTQMGQEVILRCVPISNHLYFYWYRQILGQKVEFLVSFYNNEISEKSEIFDDQFSVERPDGSNFTLKIRSTKLEDSAMYFCASSDWGTNEKLFFGSGTQLSVL.

This clone has just one count. This chain connects TRBV7-9 to TRBJ1-6; no clear D. V lost 3 bases and J 6 bases, leaving 3 bases between the germline ends. Germline values: CDR1 SEHNR, CDR2 FQNEAQ (reference sequence). The CDR3 consists of 12 residues. The CDR3 DNA follows: TGTGCCAGCAGCTTCGGTAATTCACCCCTCCACTTT. It codes for CASSFGNSPLHF.

This rearrangement joins TRBV6-4 to TRBJ1-2; TRBD1 agrees at 11 bases. Germline-derived CDR1 and CDR2 are MRHNA and SNTAGT. CDR3 length: 14 residues. The V and J ends lost 2 bases and 4 bases, in that order; junction bases with no gene match: 0. Here the CDR3 DNA reads TGTGCCAGCAGTGACGGGACAGGGGGCTATGGCTACACCTTC. This gives the protein CASSDGTGGYGYTF.

This clone showed up just once. The chain joins TRBV9 to TRBJ1-2; no firm D call. The CDR3 sequence is 14 residues long. Per the germline V gene, CDR1 is SGDLS and CDR2 is YYNGEE. V was clipped by 2 bases and J by 7 bases, with 15 bases between them. CDR3 loop: CASSVAGLGAGYTF. In DNA form, the CDR3 reads TGTGCCAGCAGCGTCGCCGGACTGGGTGCTGGCTACACCTTC.

The chain is built from TRBV28 and TRBJ1-1; no definite D call. V lost 3 bases to trimming and J lost 4 bases, with 15 bases between them. This CDR3 is built from 15 residues. CDR1 and CDR2 from the germline V gene are MDHEN and SYDVKM. The CDR3 coding sequence is TGTGCCAGCAGTTTTCCTATACGGTTGGGCACTGAAGCTTTCTTT. Residues: CASSFPIRLGTEAFF.

This chain uses TRBV30 with TRBJ1-3; D gene ambiguous. Trimming removed 7 bases at V and 3 bases at J, with 7 bases between. Germline loops: CDR1 GTSNPN, CDR2 SVGIG (reference sequence). The CDR3 runs 11 residues. The CDR3 is CALQRGNTIYF. The CDR3 DNA reads TGTGCCTTACAACGTGGAAACACCATATATTTT.

This chain connects TRBV27 to TRBJ2-3; D ambiguous. Germline V lookup: CDR1 MNHEY, CDR2 SMNVEV (reference sequence). The V end was cut by 7 bases, the J end by 2 bases, with 16 bases between. This CDR3 has 15 residues. CDR3 bases: TGTGCCAGCACCCTCCGGGCCTCACCCACAGATACGCAGTATTTT. As protein: CASTLRASPTDTQYF.

The rearrangement uses TRBV28 and TRBJ2-4; D possibly corresponds to TRBD2 (6 bases). The germline CDR1 and CDR2 sequences are MDHEN and SYDVKM. CDR3 length: 14 amino acids. The ends were cut back, 6 bases at V and 0 bases at J, with 9 bases in the middle. This CDR3 is CASRRDLAKNIQYF. In DNA, the CDR3 is TGTGCCAGCAGGCGGGACCTAGCCAAAAACATTCAGTACTTC.